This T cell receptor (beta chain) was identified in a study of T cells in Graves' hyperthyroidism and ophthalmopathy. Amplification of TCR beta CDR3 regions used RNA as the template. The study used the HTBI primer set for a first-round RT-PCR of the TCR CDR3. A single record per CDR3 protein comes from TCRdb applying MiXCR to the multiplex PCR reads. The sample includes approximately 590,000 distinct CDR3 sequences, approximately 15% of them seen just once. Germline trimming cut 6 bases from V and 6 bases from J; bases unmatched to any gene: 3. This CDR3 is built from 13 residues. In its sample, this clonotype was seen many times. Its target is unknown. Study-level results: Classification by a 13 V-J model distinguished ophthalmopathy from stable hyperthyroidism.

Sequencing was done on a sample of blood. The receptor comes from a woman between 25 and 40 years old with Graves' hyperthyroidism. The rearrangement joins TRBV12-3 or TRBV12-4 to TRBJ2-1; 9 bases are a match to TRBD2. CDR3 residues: CASRLAGTNEQFF. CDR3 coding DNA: TGTGCCAGCAGACTAGCGGGCACCAATGAGCAGTTCTTC.